This record concerns one T cell receptor beta chain sequence. This CDR3 contains 18 residues. With 1 base clipped from V and 0 bases from J, the junction kept 4 bases outside the gene matches. Germline-derived CDR1 and CDR2 are KGHSH and LQKENI. The data originate from a study of blood T cell repertoires in COVID-19. Authors' methods: Estimated nucleated cell counts came from reference gene primer amplification. Produced via immunoSEQ multiplex PCR; TCRdb's table is partial and in-frame only. That table gives V, J and clone size, and the DNA gave D and trimming. The repertoire holds under 250,000 clones, with about nine tenths as singletons.

Material for sequencing was peripheral blood. The V gene is TRBV18, the J gene TRBJ2-6; 9 bases line up with TRBD1. This receptor was identified in a man in his 60s who had recovered from COVID-19. CDR3: CASSPLRDRDSGANVLTF. The CDR3 DNA follows: TGTGCCAGCTCACCACTCCGGGACAGGGACTCTGGGGCCAACGTCCTGACTTTC.